The 11 T cell receptor beta chains below all came from one sample that was sequenced in a study of OX40 agonist ivuxolimab in advanced cancers. Some clones are missing from TCRdb's copy, which holds only in-frame ones; the method was immunoSEQ multiplex PCR. The table has tens of thousands of clones, approximately 80% seen once. Sample: CD4+ or CD8+ T cells sorted from blood, taken in a trial of the OX40 agonist ivuxolimab. The receptors stem from an adult with an advanced solid tumor such as melanoma, head and neck, liver or kidney cancer.

The sample holds a few counts of this clone. V and J are TRBV6-5 and TRBJ2-7; D not certain. Trimming pared 4 bases from V and 3 bases from J, leaving 10 bases between. CDR1 is MNHEY and CDR2 is SVGAGI in the germline V gene. This CDR3 has 13 amino acids. For the CDR3, the DNA is TGTGCCAGCAGTTCGGCAGTGTACTACGAGCAGTACTTC. Amino acids: CASSSAVYYEQYF.

In its sample, this clone is medium-sized. V and J are TRBV7-9 and TRBJ1-1; TRBD1 aligns across 9 bases. The ends lost 5 bases at V and 1 base at J; junction bases unmatched: 5. From germline, CDR1 is SEHNR and CDR2 FQNEAQ (reference sequence). This CDR3 has 15 residues. CDR3 residues: CASSLKGQGNTEAFF. The CDR3 nucleotides read TGTGCCAGCAGCCTCAAGGGACAGGGGAACACTGAAGCTTTCTTT.

As DNA, the CDR3 is TGCGCCAGCAGCTTGGTAGGCTCCTACGAGCAGTACTTC. Protein: CASSLVGSYEQYF. V gene TRBV5-1 combines with J gene TRBJ2-7, with D unresolved. Trimming pared 0 bases from V and 0 bases from J, leaving 4 bases between. CDR1 is SGHRS and CDR2 is YFSETQ in the germline V gene. The CDR3 length is 13 residues.

The chain has TRBV18 and TRBJ1-5, with D unclear. CDR1 is KGHSH and CDR2 is LQKENI in the germline V gene. The CDR3 totals 12 residues. Trimming left V 3 bases short and J 7 bases short, with 7 bases between. The CDR3 protein is CASSPVGQPQHF. The CDR3 DNA sequence: TGTGCCAGCTCACCGGTCGGGCAGCCCCAGCATTTT.

This clone was recorded a few times. J is TRBJ2-4 and V is TRBV2; 8 bases align to TRBD1. CDR3 length: 13 residues. In germline, CDR1 is SNHLY, CDR2 FYNNEI. Trimming cost V 5 bases and J 8 bases; bases outside gene matches: 5. The CDR3 DNA reads as TGTGCCAGCAGTCCTGACAGGGGAGACATTCAGTACTTC. Translated, it gives CASSPDRGDIQYF.

With regard to this clone: A read error may produce the germline difference seen at one junction end. The sample holds other DNA sequences that translate to the same CDR3. The J gene is TRBJ2-3, the V gene TRBV4-2; possibly TRBD2 for D (5 bases). CDR1 and CDR2 from the germline V gene are LGHNA and YNFKEQ. CDR3 length: 16 residues. CDR3 in amino acids: CASSQDPRGATDTQYF. CDR3 bases: TGTGCCAGCAGCCAAGATCCACGGGGTGCCACAGATACGCAATATTTT.

The chain employs TRBV6-5 and TRBJ2-7; 8 bases line up with TRBD2. Trimming removed 7 bases from V and 0 bases from J; junction bases left unmatched: 8. The CDR3 sequence is 15 residues long. CDR1 and CDR2 (germline): MNHEY, SVGAGI. The CDR3 nucleotides are TGTGCCAGCATTTCGACTAGCGCCTCCTCCTACGAGCAGTACTTC. The encoded protein is CASISTSASSYEQYF.

The gene calls are TRBV10-1 and TRBJ2-3; the D is unclear. The CDR3 is made up of 13 amino acids. Trimming pared 3 bases from V and 2 bases from J, leaving 6 bases between. Germline CDR1 and CDR2: WNHNN and SYGVQD (reference sequence). DNA for the CDR3: TGCGCCAGCAGTGACCCGAACACAGATACGCAGTATTTT. This gives the protein CASSDPNTDTQYF.

The chain couples TRBV6-5 to TRBJ1-1, with D hard to call. From germline, CDR1 is MNHEY and CDR2 SVGAGI. There are 12 residues in the CDR3. The germline V and J ends were trimmed by 7 bases and 7 bases, with 13 bases remaining between them. CDR3 coding DNA: TGTGCCAGCATCCGGCCTCCCTTTGAAGCTTTCTTT. Amino acids: CASIRPPFEAFF.

Worth noting for this clone: This sample also contains other DNA sequences that code for the same CDR3. This chain uses TRBV5-1 with TRBJ1-2; D is unclear. The CDR3 runs to 13 residues. Germline V gives CDR1 SGHRS, CDR2 YFSETQ. V lost 2 bases and J 2 bases, leaving 7 bases between the germline ends. For the CDR3, the DNA is TGCGCCAGCAGCTTTAGGGTAAACTATGGCTACACCTTC. This translates into CASSFRVNYGYTF. Complete variable domain (other parts from reference TRBV5-1 and TRBJ1-2): KAGVTQTPRYLIKTRGQQVTLSCSPISGHRSVSWYQQTPGQGLQFLFEYFSETQRNKGNFPGRFSGRQFSNSRSEMNVSTLELGDSALYLCASSFRVNYGYTFGSGTRLTVV.

This clone appeared a single time. This rearrangement joins TRBV29-1 to TRBJ2-3; D is ambiguous. Germline assignment: CDR1 SQVTM and CDR2 ANQGSEA. CDR3 length: 10 residues. V dropped 7 bases and J dropped 2 bases, with 4 bases sitting between them. CDR3 coding DNA: TGCAGCGCCAACACAGATACGCAGTATTTT. Its translation is CSANTDTQYF.